The rows below give T cell receptor beta chains drawn from one sample of a study of blood T cell repertoires in COVID-19. Profiled with immunoSEQ multiplex PCR; TCRdb holds only in-frame clones, not every one. This sample has a few hundred thousand clones, with roughly nine tenths found just once. Input material: PBMCs or T cells enriched from blood (not recorded which). These receptors originate from a woman aged 25 to 39 who had recovered from COVID-19. CDR3s include the opening cysteine and the closing phenylalanine or tryptophan. The D gene is left open where the match is weak. Rows may omit the clone size; those that give it use once, few, many or a size class.

clone_size,d_call,j_call,v_call,cdr3_aa,cdr3_nt
.,.,TRBJ1-2,TRBV5-4,CASREGGPGYGYTF,TGTGCCAGCCGCGAGGGGGGGCCGGGCTATGGCTACACCTTC
.,TRBD2,TRBJ2-2,TRBV2,CASSSSRGGRTGELFF,TGTGCCAGCAGTTCCTCCCGGGGGGGCCGTACCGGGGAGCTGTTTTTT
.,TRBD1,TRBJ2-7,TRBV10-3,CAIGTDIYEQYF,TGTGCCATCGGGACAGATATCTACGAGCAGTACTTC
.,.,TRBJ2-7,TRBV6-5,CASSYGTGYEQYF,TGTGCCAGCAGTTACGGTACGGGTTACGAGCAGTACTTC
.,.,TRBJ2-1,TRBV9,CASSGGGGSFNEQFF,TGTGCCAGCAGCGGTGGGGGCGGGTCGTTTAATGAGCAGTTCTTC
.,.,TRBJ2-3,TRBV6-5,CASSSGLSTDTQYF,TGTGCCAGCAGTTCGGGACTCTCCACAGATACGCAGTATTTT
.,.,TRBJ2-7,TRBV18,CASSPPTRLDEQYF,TGTGCCAGCTCACCCCCAACTAGATTAGACGAGCAGTACTTC
.,.,TRBJ2-7,TRBV6-5,CASSYSQSYEQYF,TGTGCCAGCAGTTACAGTCAGTCCTACGAGCAGTACTTC
.,TRBD1,TRBJ2-7,TRBV2,CASSLSRTGGTHEQYF,TGTGCCAGCAGTCTATCTCGGACAGGGGGTACCCACGAGCAGTACTTC
.,.,TRBJ2-7,TRBV7-9,CASSPLYEQYF,TGTGCCAGCAGCCCCCTCTACGAGCAGTACTTC
.,TRBD1,TRBJ2-1,TRBV19,CASSRQGGNEQFF,TGTGCCAGTAGTAGACAGGGCGGGAATGAGCAGTTCTTC
.,TRBD1,TRBJ1-1,TRBV28,CASPPSGDRVNTEAFF,TGTGCCAGCCCTCCCTCTGGGGACAGGGTGAACACTGAAGCTTTCTTT
.,TRBD1,TRBJ2-1,TRBV12-5,CASGWDSFKQFF,TGTGCTAGTGGCTGGGACAGTTTTAAGCAGTTCTTC
.,TRBD1,TRBJ1-3,TRBV28,CASSPGQDGNTIYF,TGTGCCAGCAGTCCCGGACAGGACGGAAACACCATATATTTT
.,TRBD2,TRBJ2-7,TRBV27,CASSISGGTSYEQYF,TGTGCCAGCAGTATTAGCGGGGGAACCTCCTACGAGCAGTACTTC
.,TRBD1,TRBJ2-7,TRBV7-9,CASSSDRPPYEQYF,TGTGCCAGCAGCTCGGACAGGCCCCCTTACGAGCAGTACTTC
.,.,TRBJ1-1,TRBV14,CASSPYRQAEAFF,TGTGCCAGCAGCCCGTATCGACAGGCTGAAGCTTTCTTT
.,.,TRBJ1-1,TRBV3-1/TRBV3-2,CASTRTGEAFF,TGTGCCAGCACAAGAACAGGTGAAGCTTTCTTT
.,.,TRBJ1-2,TRBV6-5,CASSRDTNYGYTF,TGTGCCAGCAGCCGGGACACCAACTATGGCTACACCTTC
.,.,TRBJ1-2,TRBV19,CASSWGDSRDGGHYGYTF,TGTGCCAGTAGTTGGGGAGATTCTCGGGACGGAGGGCACTATGGCTACACCTTC
.,TRBD2,TRBJ2-3,TRBV27,CASSPTGLAGVSDTQYF,TGTGCCAGCAGCCCAACAGGACTAGCGGGAGTGTCAGATACGCAGTATTTT
.,TRBD1,TRBJ1-2,TRBV28,CASSLPSDRGGEGYTF,TGTGCCAGCAGTTTGCCGTCGGACAGGGGGGGTGAAGGCTACACCTTC
.,.,TRBJ2-3,TRBV5-1,CASTEGADTQYF,TGCGCCAGCACGGAGGGCGCAGATACGCAGTATTTT
few,.,TRBJ1-2,TRBV21-1,CASSKGATGACGYTF,TGTGCCAGCAGCAAGGGTGCGACAGGGGCTTGTGGCTACACCTTC
.,.,TRBJ1-6,TRBV12-3/TRBV12-4,CASTPRDNSPLHF,TGTGCCAGCACCCCGAGGGATAATTCACCCCTCCACTTT
.,TRBD2,TRBJ2-2,TRBV9,CASSSSTWTSGGGRAGELFF,TGTGCCAGCAGCTCTTCCACCTGGACTAGCGGGGGAGGACGGGCCGGGGAGCTGTTTTTT
.,TRBD1,TRBJ2-1,TRBV19,CASSIDVAGGGPYNEQFF,TGTGCCAGTAGTATAGATGTCGCAGGGGGTGGCCCTTACAATGAGCAGTTCTTC
.,.,TRBJ2-7,TRBV2,CASMPDFNRPLEQYF,TGTGCCAGCATGCCGGACTTCAACCGCCCCCTGGAGCAGTACTTC
.,TRBD2,TRBJ2-1,TRBV30,CAWSAGGDQFF,TGTGCCTGGAGTGCTGGGGGGGATCAGTTCTTC
.,.,TRBJ1-6,TRBV28,CASSFPGASNSPLHF,TGTGCCAGCAGTTTCCCCGGTGCTAGCAATTCACCCCTCCACTTT
.,TRBD2,TRBJ2-3,TRBV6-5,CASKPTGGWDTQYF,TGTGCCAGCAAGCCTACGGGGGGATGGGATACGCAGTATTTT
.,TRBD2,TRBJ2-7,TRBV6-6,CASKGTSGDYEQYF,TGTGCCAGCAAAGGGACTAGCGGGGACTACGAGCAGTACTTC
.,.,TRBJ1-5,TRBV6-6,CASLGYSNQPQHF,TGTGCCAGTCTAGGTTATAGCAATCAGCCCCAGCATTTT
once,TRBD2,TRBJ2-7,TRBV5-6,CASSLVAGGYEQYF,TGTGCCAGCAGCTTGGTGGCGGGAGGCTACGAGCAGTACTTC
.,.,TRBJ2-7,TRBV6-5,CASRRGRGHYEQYF,TGTGCCAGCCGTAGGGGGAGGGGACACTACGAGCAGTACTTC
.,TRBD1,TRBJ1-2,TRBV5-1,CASSVGQGRYGYTF,TGCGCCAGCAGCGTGGGACAGGGTAGATATGGCTACACCTTC
.,.,TRBJ2-2,TRBV19,CASSSRDTGELFF,TGTGCCAGTAGTAGCCGAGACACCGGGGAGCTGTTTTTT
.,.,TRBJ1-2,TRBV24-1,CATSDSGGNYGYTF,TGTGCCACCAGTGATTCTGGCGGTAACTATGGCTACACCTTC
once,TRBD1,TRBJ2-2,TRBV24-1,CATRDRGNTGELFF,TGTGCCACCCGGGACAGGGGTAACACCGGGGAGCTGTTTTTT
.,.,TRBJ1-1,TRBV19,CASRTLAPGDTEAFF,TGTGCCAGTAGAACCCTCGCCCCAGGGGACACTGAAGCTTTCTTT
.,TRBD1,TRBJ1-2,TRBV28,CASSPRGQGVYGYTF,TGTGCCAGCAGTCCACGGGGACAGGGAGTCTATGGCTACACCTTC
.,.,TRBJ1-1,TRBV13,CASSRLKPGTEAFF,TGTGCCAGCAGCCGTCTTAAACCGGGAACTGAAGCTTTCTTT
.,.,TRBJ2-3,TRBV27,CASTPTYTDTQYF,TGTGCCAGCACCCCAACTTACACAGATACGCAGTATTTT